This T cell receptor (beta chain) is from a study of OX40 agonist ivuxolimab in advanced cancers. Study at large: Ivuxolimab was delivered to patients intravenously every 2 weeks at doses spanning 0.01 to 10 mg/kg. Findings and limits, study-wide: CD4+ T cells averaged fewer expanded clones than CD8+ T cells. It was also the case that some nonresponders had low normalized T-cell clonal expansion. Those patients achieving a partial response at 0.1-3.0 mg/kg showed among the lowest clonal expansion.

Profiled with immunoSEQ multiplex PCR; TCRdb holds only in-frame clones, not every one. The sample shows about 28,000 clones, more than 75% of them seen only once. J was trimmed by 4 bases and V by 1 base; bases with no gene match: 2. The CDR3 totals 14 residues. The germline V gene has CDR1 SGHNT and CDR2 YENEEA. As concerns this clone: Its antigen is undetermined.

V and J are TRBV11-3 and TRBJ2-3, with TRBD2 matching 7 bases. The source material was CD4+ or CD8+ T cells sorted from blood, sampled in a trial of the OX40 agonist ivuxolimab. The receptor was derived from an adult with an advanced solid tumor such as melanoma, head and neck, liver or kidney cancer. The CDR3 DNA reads TGTGCCAGCAGCTTAGGGGCGGGAGCAGATACGCAGTATTTT. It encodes CASSLGAGADTQYF.